The 29 T cell receptor beta chains below all came from one sample that was sequenced in a study of T-cell reconstitution after alpha-beta-depleted transplantation in children. Preparation of the TCRbeta library was carried out with unique molecular identifiers. In TCRdb, the PCR reads were re-called with MiXCR into one record per CDR3 protein. The sample shows about 540,000 distinct CDR3 sequences, about 18% of them seen only once. The sample in question was PBMCs from the stem cell graft donor, obtained from the stem cell graft. Receptors originate from a human donor who donated a stem cell graft to a child with acute lymphoblastic leukemia.

This clonotype was found a few times. The gene calls are TRBV5-1 and TRBJ2-7; TRBD1 might be the D (6 bases). The germline CDR1 and CDR2 sequences are SGHRS and YFSETQ. The CDR3 loop spans 14 amino acids. Trimming took 6 bases from V and 0 from J, leaving 13 bases between them. The CDR3 DNA follows: TGCGCCAGCATCACAGGGTGGTACTCCTACGAGCAGTACTTC. Its translation is CASITGWYSYEQYF.

The rearrangement links TRBV5-1 to TRBJ1-2, with D perhaps matching TRBD1 (6 bases). CDR1 SGHRS and CDR2 YFSETQ come from the germline V gene. The CDR3 covers 15 residues. Between the trimmed V and J ends, which lost 6 bases and 2 bases, there was a span of 17 bases. This CDR3 is CASNTGLGANYGYTF. The CDR3 DNA sequence: TGCGCCAGCAACACTGGCCTGGGGGCGAACTATGGCTACACCTTC.

This clonotype turned up a few times. The chain joins TRBV2 to TRBJ1-5, with 7 bases fitting TRBD1. The V gene's germline CDR1 is SNHLY and CDR2 FYNNEI. The CDR3 is made up of 14 amino acids. Losses at the gene ends were 7 bases for V and 6 bases for J; bases not matched to a gene: 9. The CDR3 DNA is TGTGCCAGCAACGTGGACAGGACCCTTCAGCCCCAGCATTTT. It encodes CASNVDRTLQPQHF.

This sequence joins TRBV9 and TRBJ2-4; 7 bases line up with TRBD2. J gave up 8 bases and V 1 base, and 21 bases lay outside the gene matches. The CDR3 extends over 19 amino acids. Germline loops: CDR1 SGDLS, CDR2 YYNGEE. DNA for the CDR3: TGTGCCAGCAGCGTATCCGAGGCCCCTAGCGGAACGCCGGTAGACATTCAGTACTTC. Amino acid sequence: CASSVSEAPSGTPVDIQYF.

CDR3 amino acids: CAIGDPEYYGYTF. Written as DNA, the CDR3 is TGTGCCATCGGCGATCCAGAATACTATGGCTACACCTTC. The chain joins TRBV10-3 to TRBJ1-2; D gene uncertain. V gave up 8 bases and J gave up 3 bases, with 13 bases separating them. Germline lookup yields CDR1 ENHRY and CDR2 SYGVKD. The CDR3 spans 13 residues.

The V and J genes are TRBV5-4 and TRBJ2-3; the D gene is possibly TRBD1 (5 bases). Looked up from germline, CDR1 is SGHNT and CDR2 is YYREEE (reference sequence). This CDR3 region has 16 residues. V lost 0 bases to trimming and J lost 1 base, with 12 bases between them. The CDR3 reads CASSLDWGKGTDTQYF. The CDR3 nucleotides read TGTGCCAGCAGCTTGGACTGGGGCAAAGGCACAGATACGCAGTATTTT.

The V and J genes are TRBV5-6 and TRBJ2-5, with 8 bases that match TRBD1. CDR3 length: 14 residues. Trimming removed 9 bases from V and 4 bases from J; junction bases left unmatched: 11. Germline V gene data show CDR1 as SGHDT and CDR2 as YYEEEE. CDR3: CATRPGTGRETQYF. The CDR3 DNA sequence: TGTGCCACCCGCCCGGGGACAGGCCGAGAGACCCAGTACTTC. Full variable domain (missing parts from reference TRBV5-6 and TRBJ2-5): DAGVTQSPTHLIKTRGQQVTLRCSPKSGHDTVSWYQQALGQGPQFIFQYYEEEERQRGNFPDRFSGHQFPNYSSELNVNALLLGDSALYLCATRPGTGRETQYFGPGTRLLVL.

The chain recombines TRBV27 with TRBJ2-7; D unresolved. The germline V gene has CDR1 MNHEY and CDR2 SMNVEV (reference sequence). Trimming removed 0 bases at V and 4 bases at J, with 13 bases between. CDR3 length: 15 residues. Here the CDR3 DNA reads TGTGCCAGCAGTTTATCAGTAGCAGAGTTTTACGAGCAGTACTTC. It codes for CASSLSVAEFYEQYF.

A few counts support this clonotype. The rearrangement joins TRBV24-1 to TRBJ1-1; 8 nucleotides align to TRBD1. Germline V gene sequence: CDR1 KGHDR, CDR2 SFDVKD. The CDR3 loop spans 15 amino acids. Trimming at V came to 4 bases and at J to 2 bases, leaving 5 bases not matched to a gene. In nucleotides, the CDR3 is TGTGCCACCAGTGACTCGACAGGGGCAAACACTGAAGCTTTCTTT. It encodes CATSDSTGANTEAFF.

The genes are TRBV20-1 and TRBJ1-4; the D gene is possibly TRBD1 (6 bases). V lost 5 bases to trimming and J lost 8 bases, with 15 bases between them. The CDR3 totals 13 residues. Per the germline V gene, CDR1 is DFQATT and CDR2 is SNEGSKA (reference sequence). This CDR3 is CSAYREPKEKLFF. CDR3 DNA: TGCAGTGCTTACAGGGAGCCAAAGGAAAAACTGTTTTTT.

This clonotype was found a few times. This chain links TRBV20-1 with TRBJ1-5; D uncertain. There are 12 residues in the CDR3. With 2 bases removed from V and 6 bases from J, the gap between germline ends came to 8 bases. Germline assignment: CDR1 DFQATT and CDR2 SNEGSKA (reference sequence). CDR3 sequence: CSARRWGQPQHF. CDR3 bases: TGCAGTGCTAGACGGTGGGGTCAGCCCCAGCATTTT.

V gene TRBV7-3 combines with J gene TRBJ1-1; D is ambiguous. The ends were cut back, 0 bases at V and 4 bases at J, with 12 bases in the middle. The CDR3 spans 15 residues. Germline lookup yields CDR1 SGHTA and CDR2 FQGTGA. This chain's CDR3 is CASSLTVGGGTEAFF. CDR3 bases: TGTGCCAGCAGCTTAACAGTAGGAGGTGGCACTGAAGCTTTCTTT.

The V call is TRBV7-2, the J call TRBJ2-1; D remains ambiguous. The CDR3 contains 15 residues. Germline V gene sequence: CDR1 SGHTA, CDR2 FQGNSA. The V and J ends lost 5 bases and 5 bases respectively, with 16 bases between them. In DNA form, the CDR3 reads TGTGCCAGCAGCCTGATCAGCTTTGCTAACAATGAGCAGTTCTTC. This translates into CASSLISFANNEQFF.

The chain couples TRBV7-9 to TRBJ1-2, with D perhaps TRBD1 (6 bases). Germline loops: CDR1 SEHNR, CDR2 FQNEAQ (reference sequence). V lost 5 bases and J lost 7, with 20 bases in between. The CDR3 covers 15 residues. CDR3 protein: CASSVPEGGAGGYTF. The CDR3 DNA reads TGTGCCAGCAGCGTCCCGGAAGGGGGGGCTGGTGGCTACACCTTC.

This clonotype was seen more than once but under ten times. The junction differs from germline at one of its ends, possibly a read error. CDR3 residues: CASREGQTWGSYEQYF. The CDR3 DNA reads TGTGCCAGCAGGGAAGGACAGACCTGGGGATCCTACGAGCAGTACTTC. The genes are TRBV2 and TRBJ2-7; tentatively, D is TRBD1 (6 bases). The CDR3 is made up of 16 amino acids. The germline V gene has CDR1 SNHLY and CDR2 FYNNEI.

A few counts support this clonotype. V usage is TRBV13 and J usage is TRBJ2-5; TRBD1 aligns across 11 bases. V was pared by 5 bases and J by 4 bases, with 6 bases of the junction left unmatched. Germline V gene lookup returns CDR1 PRHDT and CDR2 FYEKMQ (reference sequence). This CDR3 comprises 15 residues. The CDR3 loop is CASSARGQGAETQYF. CDR3 nucleotide sequence: TGTGCCAGCAGCGCCCGCGGACAGGGGGCAGAGACCCAGTACTTC.

This clonotype was counted once. A read error may produce the germline difference seen at one junction end. The chain links TRBV5-6 to TRBJ2-1, with D unclear. The length of the CDR3 is 14 residues. CDR1 is SGHDT and CDR2 is YYEEEE in the germline V gene. The DNA for the CDR3 is TGTGCCGGCAGCTTGTATCAGTCCTACAATGAGCAGTTCTTC. Protein product: CAGSLYQSYNEQFF.

The chain uses TRBV12-3 or TRBV12-4 and TRBJ2-5; 7 bases agree with TRBD1. CDR3 length equals 13 residues. Germline trimming cut 6 bases from V and 5 bases from J; bases unmatched to any gene: 6. The CDR3 is CASRVTGPETQYF. The CDR3 coding sequence is TGTGCCAGCAGAGTGACAGGGCCCGAGACCCAGTACTTC.

The chain carries TRBV28 and TRBJ2-5; unclear D gene. Germline CDR1 reads MDHEN; CDR2 reads SYDVKM. V was shortened by 7 bases and J by 5 bases, with 8 bases between the two germline ends. This CDR3 has 11 amino acids. The CDR3 nucleotides read TGTGCCAGCATGGGGAAGGAGACCCAGTACTTC. Protein: CASMGKETQYF.

There are a few counts of this clonotype. This chain links TRBV7-9 with TRBJ2-3; the match to TRBD2 covers 8 bases. Germline-derived CDR1 and CDR2 are SEHNR and FQNEAQ (reference sequence). The CDR3 is 16 residues long. With V trimmed by 2 bases and J by 3 bases, 7 bases remained unmatched. The CDR3 sequence is CASSLSSGRRTDTQYF. The CDR3 DNA follows: TGTGCCAGCAGCTTATCCAGCGGGAGAAGAACAGATACGCAGTATTTT.

This sequence joins TRBV18 and TRBJ2-7; D is unresolved. With 3 bases removed from V and 8 bases from J, the gap between germline ends came to 14 bases. Germline values: CDR1 KGHSH, CDR2 LQKENI. There are 13 residues in the CDR3. The CDR3 sequence is CASSPRTEDKQYF. The DNA for the CDR3 is TGTGCCAGCTCACCGCGCACCGAAGACAAGCAGTACTTC.

The chain couples TRBV4-1 to TRBJ2-3; 8 bases are a match to TRBD2. The V gene end was trimmed by 0 bases and the J gene end by 3 bases; junction bases not matched to a gene: 2. The CDR3 consists of 15 residues. The germline gives CDR1 MGHRA, CDR2 YSYEKL. In nucleotides, the CDR3 is TGCGCCAGCAGCCAAGAGAAGCGGGAGACAGATACGCAGTATTTT. Its translation is CASSQEKRETDTQYF.

The CDR3 DNA reads TGTGCCAGCAGCTTGACAGGGGCGAACACCGGGGAGCTGTTTTTT. It translates to CASSLTGANTGELFF. The chain carries TRBV7-6 and TRBJ2-2; TRBD1 matches 8 bases. CDR3 size: 15 residues. J lost 0 bases, V lost 3 bases, and 0 bases had no gene match. Germline assignment: CDR1 SGHVS and CDR2 FNYEAQ.

This clonotype was observed a handful of times. The rearrangement links TRBV12-3 or TRBV12-4 to TRBJ2-3, with 13 bases matching TRBD2. With 5 bases clipped from V and 3 bases from J, the junction kept 5 bases outside the gene matches. The CDR3 spans 16 residues. Here the CDR3 DNA reads TGTGCCAGCAGTCAGGGACTAGCGGGAATAACAGATACGCAGTATTTT. Amino acid sequence: CASSQGLAGITDTQYF.

V is TRBV13 and J is TRBJ1-1; TRBD1 is a possible D gene (6 bases). CDR1 and CDR2 from the germline V gene are PRHDT and FYEKMQ (reference sequence). The CDR3 contains 18 residues. Between the trimmed V and J ends, which lost 1 base and 0 bases, there was a span of 18 bases. The CDR3 sequence: CASSLAADRTLMNTEAFF. The CDR3 DNA follows: TGTGCCAGCAGCTTAGCTGCAGACAGGACCCTAATGAACACTGAAGCTTTCTTT.

The chain has TRBV5-1 and TRBJ2-2; D is uncertain. Trimming removed 0 bases from V and 6 bases from J, with 6 bases in between. Germline-derived CDR1 and CDR2 are SGHRS and YFSETQ. The CDR3 consists of 13 residues. The CDR3 DNA reads as TGCGCCAGCAGCTTGGTGGATCCCGGGGAGCTGTTTTTT. This translates into CASSLVDPGELFF.

This clonotype was seen only a few times. J is TRBJ2-7 and V is TRBV6-1; D is undetermined. V lost 6 bases and J 1 base, leaving 16 bases between the germline ends. This CDR3 region has 15 residues. The germline gives CDR1 MNHNS, CDR2 SASEGT. CDR3 amino acids: CASSQIASVSYEQYF. The CDR3 DNA reads as TGTGCCAGCAGCCAGATCGCGTCGGTGTCCTACGAGCAGTACTTC.

This clonotype turned up a few times. V and J are TRBV3-1 and TRBJ2-7; the D gene is possibly TRBD1 (5 bases). The CDR3 has 13 amino acids. Trimming removed 3 bases from V and 3 bases from J, with 9 bases in between. Germline values: CDR1 LGHDT, CDR2 YNNKEL (reference sequence). The DNA for the CDR3 is TGTGCCAGCAGCCAGCAGGGTGTCTACGAGCAGTACTTC. Its protein product is CASSQQGVYEQYF.

The chain recombines TRBV20-1 with TRBJ2-7, with unresolved D. Trimming removed 6 bases from V and 1 base from J, with 4 bases in between. CDR1 and CDR2 from the germline V gene are DFQATT and SNEGSKA (reference sequence). CDR3 size: 10 residues. The CDR3 DNA follows: TGCAGTGCCCCGTCCTACGAGCAGTACTTC. Protein: CSAPSYEQYF.